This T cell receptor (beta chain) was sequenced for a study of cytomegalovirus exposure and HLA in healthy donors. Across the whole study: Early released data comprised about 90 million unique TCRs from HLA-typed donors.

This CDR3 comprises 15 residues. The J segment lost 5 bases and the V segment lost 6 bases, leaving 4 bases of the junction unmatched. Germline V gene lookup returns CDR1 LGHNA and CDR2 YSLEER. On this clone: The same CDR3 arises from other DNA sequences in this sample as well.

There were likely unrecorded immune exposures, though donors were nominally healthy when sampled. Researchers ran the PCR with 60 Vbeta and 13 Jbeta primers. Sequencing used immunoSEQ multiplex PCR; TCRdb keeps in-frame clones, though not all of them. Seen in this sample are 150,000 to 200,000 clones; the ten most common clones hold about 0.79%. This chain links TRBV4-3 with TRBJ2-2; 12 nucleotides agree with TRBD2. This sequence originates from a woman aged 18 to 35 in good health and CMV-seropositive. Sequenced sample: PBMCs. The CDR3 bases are TGCGCCAGCAGGTCGCTAGCGGGGGGGACCGGGGAGCTGTTTTTT. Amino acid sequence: CASRSLAGGTGELFF.